Following are 3 T cell receptor beta chains from one sample sequenced in a study of T cell responses to AZD1222 COVID-19 vaccine (dated by TCRdb to about 2021). The time point label, as the study defines it: about 28 days (+/-7) after the second vaccine dose. Libraries were constructed by the immunoSEQ multiplex PCR assay. TCRdb took over this immuneACCESS table, retaining in-frame rearrangements with V and J assigned. Such tables are incomplete; in checked studies, under half of the missing clones stem from an unresolved V gene, and the remainder is unexplained. The sample has 140,000 to 150,000 clones on record, about nine tenths of them singletons. Roughly 1.7% of the sample is held by the ten biggest clonotypes. This specimen consisted of peripheral blood, obtained 28 days after the second AZD1222 dose. These receptor sequences come from an adult who received the AZD1222 COVID-19 vaccine.

This clone was seen a handful of times. The V gene is TRBV6-2 or TRBV6-3, the J gene TRBJ1-2; no firm D call. The V end lost 0 bases, the J end lost 4 bases, and 12 bases lay between the germline ends. Germline V gene lookup returns CDR1 MNHEY and CDR2 SVGEGT. There are 15 residues in the CDR3. CDR3 nucleotides: TGTGCCAGCAGTTACTCGAGACCGAATTTCTATGGCTACACCTTC. Its protein is CASSYSRPNFYGYTF.

The gene calls are TRBV4-1 and TRBJ2-2; D gene ambiguous. Trimming removed 0 bases at V and 6 bases at J, with 11 bases between. The germline gives CDR1 MGHRA, CDR2 YSYEKL. This CDR3 has 15 residues. CDR3 amino acids: CASSQDSREPGELFF. DNA of the CDR3: TGCGCCAGCAGCCAAGATAGTAGGGAACCCGGGGAGCTGTTTTTT.

The chain carries TRBV7-2 and TRBJ2-7, with 10 nucleotides matching TRBD2. Germline assignment: CDR1 SGHTA and CDR2 FQGNSA. The CDR3 is 17 residues long. V shed 1 base and J 5 bases; nucleotides not matched to a gene: 11. The CDR3 DNA reads TGTGCCAGCAGCTTAGGACTAGCGGGCTCATTGGGTGACGAGCAGTACTTC. The encoded protein is CASSLGLAGSLGDEQYF.